These 2 T cell receptor beta chains were all obtained from the same sample, sequenced in a study of shared clonotypes between healthy human individuals. The naive CD8 subset, CD45RO-negative cells positively selected for CCR7, excluded terminally differentiated effector memory CD45RA+ cells. Assay used: immunoSEQ multiplex PCR; TCRdb lists only in-frame clones, some missing. This repertoire shows about 2.1 million clones, just over 90% found once; its top ten account for 1.5% to 2%. Sequenced material: naive CD8+ T cells from PBMCs. These receptors all come from a man aged 18 to 30 in good health. Some clones in this sample may be carry-over from other donors' samples.

This clone was detected a few times. The CDR3 spells CASRSNTEAFF. In DNA, the CDR3 is TGTGCCAGCAGGTCGAACACTGAAGCTTTCTTT. The chain combines TRBV2 with TRBJ1-1; D ambiguous. Trimming removed 6 bases from V and 1 base from J, with 3 bases in between. Germline V gene sequence: CDR1 SNHLY, CDR2 FYNNEI. CDR3 length: 11 amino acids.

The chain is built from TRBV27 and TRBJ1-1, with unresolved D. Germline CDR1 MNHEY, CDR2 SMNVEV (reference sequence). Trimming took 4 bases from V and 1 from J, leaving 10 bases between them. This CDR3 contains 14 residues. The CDR3 sequence is CASSWATQNTEAFF. CDR3 nucleotide sequence: TGTGCCAGCAGTTGGGCCACGCAGAACACTGAAGCTTTCTTT.